One and the same sample provided the 9 T cell receptor beta chains below, sequenced in a study of blood T cells in healthy people across ages. It was with a sample-barcoded 5' primer and a J-beta primer mix that a second PCR of roughly 6 to 12 cycles was run. TCRdb recomputed calls from the 5' RACE reads with MiXCR, one row per CDR3 protein. The sample records under 2,000,000 distinct CDR3 sequences, 49% being singletons. Sequenced: blood. Receptors originate from a woman in her thirties or forties in good health.

The gene calls are TRBV24-1 and TRBJ2-1; D gene ambiguous. The germline CDR1 and CDR2 sequences are KGHDR and SFDVKD. V shed 3 bases and J shed 6 bases, with 14 bases lying between them. CDR3 length: 15 residues. The CDR3 loop is CATSDRAPAPNEQFF. The CDR3 nucleotides read TGTGCCACCAGTGATAGGGCCCCGGCCCCCAATGAGCAGTTCTTC.

V and J are TRBV18 and TRBJ2-3; 7 nucleotides line up with TRBD2. The CDR3 contains 15 residues. J lost 2 bases, V lost 8 bases, and 10 bases had no gene match. Germline V gene lookup returns CDR1 KGHSH and CDR2 LQKENI. The CDR3 here is CASDVLADYTDTQYF. The CDR3 nucleotides read TGTGCCAGCGACGTGCTAGCGGACTACACAGATACGCAGTATTTT. Complete variable domain (other parts from reference TRBV18 and TRBJ2-3): NAGVMQNPRHLVRRRGQEARLRCSPMKGHSHVYWYRQLPEEGLKFMVYLQKENIIDESGMPKERFSAEFPKEGPSILRIQQVVRGDSAAYFCASDVLADYTDTQYFGPGTRLTVL.

The V call is TRBV10-3, the J call TRBJ2-7; a possible D gene is TRBD1 (6 bases). The CDR3 length is 15 residues. Germline values: CDR1 ENHRY, CDR2 SYGVKD. Trimming removed 0 bases from V and 2 bases from J, with 11 bases in between. The CDR3, as DNA: TGTGCCATCAGTGAGTCGGAAGGGGGTACCTACGAGCAGTACTTC. It codes for CAISESEGGTYEQYF.

The genes are TRBV3-1 and TRBJ2-3, with a tentative D call TRBD2 (6 bases). Germline lookup yields CDR1 LGHDT and CDR2 YNNKEL (reference sequence). The CDR3 covers 12 residues. Trimming took off 3 bases at V and 8 bases at J, with 9 bases between the two ends. The CDR3 reads CASSQREVTQYF. CDR3 nucleotide sequence: TGTGCCAGCAGCCAGAGGGAGGTTACGCAGTATTTT.

The chain recombines TRBV27 with TRBJ2-7; D is ambiguous. Trimming shortened V by 0 bases and J by 3 bases, and 15 bases separated the two germline ends. This CDR3 has 16 amino acids. Germline V gives CDR1 MNHEY, CDR2 SMNVEV (reference sequence). CDR3 in DNA: TGTGCCAGCAGTTTATCTCCCGCCGACATTCTCTACGAGCAGTACTTC. It encodes CASSLSPADILYEQYF.

Only a few counts were recorded for this clonotype. The chain is built from TRBV4-3 and TRBJ2-7; 7 nucleotides line up with TRBD1. This CDR3 is 16 amino acids long. Trimming removed 4 bases from V and 0 bases from J; junction bases left unmatched: 9. Per germline, CDR1 LGHNA and CDR2 YSLEER. DNA for the CDR3: TGCGCCAGCAGCCGAAAATACCGGGACAGCTCCTACGAGCAGTACTTC. Residues: CASSRKYRDSSYEQYF.

The chain couples TRBV19 to TRBJ1-2; the match to TRBD1 covers 10 bases. The J segment lost 4 bases and the V segment lost 5 bases, leaving 7 bases of the junction unmatched. There are 15 residues in the CDR3. Germline-derived CDR1 and CDR2 are LNHDA and SQIVND (reference sequence). This CDR3 reads CASSGGDRGLYGYTF. Here the CDR3 DNA reads TGTGCCAGTAGTGGTGGAGACAGGGGGCTCTATGGCTACACCTTC.

This chain connects TRBV20-1 to TRBJ1-2, with a tentative D call TRBD1 (5 bases). Germline V gives CDR1 DFQATT, CDR2 SNEGSKA (reference sequence). Trimming cost V 4 bases and J 8 bases, with 8 bases left between them. CDR3 length: 10 residues. The CDR3 reads CSATGQGYTF. The DNA of the CDR3 is TGCAGTGCTACAGGGCAGGGCTACACCTTC.

This clonotype was observed a handful of times. CDR3 in amino acids: CASSPPLLDTQYF. DNA for the CDR3: TGTGCCAGCAGCCCCCCACTACTAGATACGCAGTATTTT. This rearrangement joins TRBV4-2 to TRBJ2-3; D call uncertain. There are 13 residues in the CDR3. Trimming cost V 4 bases and J 5 bases, with 10 bases left between them. Per germline, CDR1 LGHNA and CDR2 YNFKEQ.